The rows below give T cell receptor beta chains drawn from one sample of a study of blood T cell repertoires in COVID-19. The data were produced by immunoSEQ multiplex PCR, yet TCRdb's version contains in-frame clones alone and is incomplete. The sample yields 180,000 or so clones, around four fifths seen once. Input material: PBMCs or T cells enriched from blood (not recorded which). These receptors came from a woman aged 45 to 65 in a cohort exposed to, infected with or recovered from COVID-19 (not recorded which). CDR3s include the opening cysteine and the closing phenylalanine or tryptophan. A D gene is named only where the DNA matches it firmly. For some rows the clone size is stated as once, few or many, or as a class when expanded; others skip it.

j_gene,v_gene,d_gene,abundance,CDR3nt,CDR3aa
TRBJ2-1,TRBV28,TRBD2,NA,TGTGCCAGCAGTTTAAGGCTAGCGGACTACAATGAGCAGTTCTTC,CASSLRLADYNEQFF
TRBJ1-6,TRBV4-3,NA,NA,TGCGCCAGCAGCCAAGACAGGAACGATAATTCACCCCTCCACTTT,CASSQDRNDNSPLHF
TRBJ2-7,TRBV4-3,TRBD2,NA,TGCGCCAGCAGCCAAGATCGGTACGGGGGGTTCTACGAGCAGTACTTC,CASSQDRYGGFYEQYF
TRBJ1-4,TRBV18,NA,NA,TGTGCCAGCTCACCGGGGGACTTAGATCGGGAAAAACTGTTTTTT,CASSPGDLDREKLFF
TRBJ2-3,TRBV28,TRBD1,NA,TGTGCCAGCAGTCGGACAGGGTTTAGCACAGATACGCAGTATTTT,CASSRTGFSTDTQYF
TRBJ1-6,TRBV7-2,TRBD1,once,TGTGCCAGCAGCTTAGCGGAGGGACAGGGTTACGATTCACCCCTCCACTTT,CASSLAEGQGYDSPLHF
TRBJ2-5,TRBV25-1,TRBD2,NA,TGTGCCAGCAGTGGACCCAGCGGGGCTGAGACCCAGTACTTC,CASSGPSGAETQYF
TRBJ2-5,TRBV6-4,NA,NA,TGTGCCAGTAGAAGACTGGAGACCCAGTACTTC,CASRRLETQYF
TRBJ2-6,TRBV28,NA,NA,TGTGCCAGCAGTTTGACAGGCGCCGCAGACTCTGGGGCCAACGTCCTGACTTTC,CASSLTGAADSGANVLTF
TRBJ1-4,TRBV5-1,NA,NA,TGCGCCAGCAGCTTGGGATCGGCTAATGAAAAACTGTTTTTT,CASSLGSANEKLFF
TRBJ2-5,TRBV9,TRBD2,NA,TGTGCCAGCAGCGCCGGGGCTAGCGGGGGCCGCAAGCAAGAGACCCAGTACTTC,CASSAGASGGRKQETQYF
TRBJ2-7,TRBV4-1,NA,NA,TGCGCCAGCAGGGGGGCCGGCTCGGGGGAGCAGTACTTC,CASRGAGSGEQYF
TRBJ2-5,TRBV5-1,NA,NA,TGCGCCAGCAGCGCAACTTCTACCCAAGAGACCCAGTACTTC,CASSATSTQETQYF
TRBJ2-2,TRBV10-3,NA,NA,TGTGCCATCAAAGGGGTCCCGAACACCGGGGAGCTGTTTTTT,CAIKGVPNTGELFF
TRBJ2-3,TRBV27,NA,NA,TGTGCCAGCAGTTTCGGGACAACCCTGGGAGATACGCAGTATTTT,CASSFGTTLGDTQYF
TRBJ1-4,TRBV7-9,TRBD1,NA,TGTGCCAGCAGCCCCGGGACAGGGACGCAAAAACTGTTTTTT,CASSPGTGTQKLFF